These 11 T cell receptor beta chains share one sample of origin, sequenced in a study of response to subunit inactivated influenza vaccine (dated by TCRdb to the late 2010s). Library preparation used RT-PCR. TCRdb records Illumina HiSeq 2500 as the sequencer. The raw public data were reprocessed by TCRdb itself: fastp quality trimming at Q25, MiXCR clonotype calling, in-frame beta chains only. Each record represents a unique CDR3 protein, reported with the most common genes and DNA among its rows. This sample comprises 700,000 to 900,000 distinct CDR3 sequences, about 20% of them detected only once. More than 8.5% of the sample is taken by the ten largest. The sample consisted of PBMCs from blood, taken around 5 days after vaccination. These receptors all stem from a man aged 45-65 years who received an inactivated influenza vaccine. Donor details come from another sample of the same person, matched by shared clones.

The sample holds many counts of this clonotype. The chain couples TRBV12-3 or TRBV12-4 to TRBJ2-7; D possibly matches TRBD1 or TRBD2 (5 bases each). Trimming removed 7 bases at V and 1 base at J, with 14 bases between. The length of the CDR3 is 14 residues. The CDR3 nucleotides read TGTGCCAGCACCCGAGGGGACGATTCCTACGAGCAGTACTTC. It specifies CASTRGDDSYEQYF.

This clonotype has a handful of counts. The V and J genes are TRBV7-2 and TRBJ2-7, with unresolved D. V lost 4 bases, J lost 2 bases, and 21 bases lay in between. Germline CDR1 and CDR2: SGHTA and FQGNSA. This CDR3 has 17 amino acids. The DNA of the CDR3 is TGTGCCAGCAGCTCACCCCTCTCGGAGAGGTTCACCTACGAGCAGTACTTC. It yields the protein CASSSPLSERFTYEQYF.

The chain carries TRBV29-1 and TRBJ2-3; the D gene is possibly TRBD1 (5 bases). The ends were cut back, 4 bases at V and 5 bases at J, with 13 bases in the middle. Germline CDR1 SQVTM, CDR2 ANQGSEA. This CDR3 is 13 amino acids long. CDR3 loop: CSVGSRVGDTQYF. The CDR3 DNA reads TGCAGCGTTGGGTCCAGGGTGGGAGATACGCAGTATTTT.

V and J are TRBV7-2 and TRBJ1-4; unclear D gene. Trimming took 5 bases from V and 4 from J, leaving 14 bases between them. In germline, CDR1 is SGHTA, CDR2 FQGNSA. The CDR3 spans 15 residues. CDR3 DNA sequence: TGTGCCAGCAGCGAAGATGGGTTTCTTAATGAAAAACTGTTTTTT. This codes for CASSEDGFLNEKLFF.

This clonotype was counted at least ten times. As DNA, the CDR3 is TGCGCCAGCAGCTTGGACTACGGGGGGGCCGGCAATGAGCAGTTCTTC. It codes for CASSLDYGGAGNEQFF. The chain uses TRBV5-1 and TRBJ2-1, with 8 bases lining up with TRBD2. This CDR3 region has 16 residues. CDR1 SGHRS and CDR2 YFSETQ come from the germline V gene. Trimming removed 0 bases from V and 6 bases from J; junction bases left unmatched: 8.

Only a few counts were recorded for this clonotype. CDR3 in DNA: TGTGCCACCAGCAGGGGACGGTTCAGGACTGAAGCTTTCTTT. This codes for CATSRGRFRTEAFF. The chain carries TRBV15 and TRBJ1-1, with a possible D match to TRBD1 (5 bases). Germline values: CDR1 LNHNV, CDR2 YYDKDF (reference sequence). The CDR3 extends over 14 amino acids. V lost 3 bases to trimming and J lost 5 bases, with 13 bases between them.

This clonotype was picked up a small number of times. CDR3 DNA: TGTGCCAGCAGCTCAAGAGGTGGAGCAATAGGACGGGAGTTCTTC. It encodes CASSSRGGAIGREFF. V is TRBV7-2 and J is TRBJ2-1; D is unclear. The V end lost 4 bases, the J end lost 14 bases, and 24 bases lay between the germline ends. Germline loops: CDR1 SGHTA, CDR2 FQGNSA. The CDR3 totals 15 residues.

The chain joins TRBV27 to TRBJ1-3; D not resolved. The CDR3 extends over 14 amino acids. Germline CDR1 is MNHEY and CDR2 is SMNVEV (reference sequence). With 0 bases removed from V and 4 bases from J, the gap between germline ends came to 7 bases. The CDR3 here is CASSLSGYGNTIYF. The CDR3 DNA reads TGTGCCAGCAGTTTATCAGGGTACGGAAACACCATATATTTT.

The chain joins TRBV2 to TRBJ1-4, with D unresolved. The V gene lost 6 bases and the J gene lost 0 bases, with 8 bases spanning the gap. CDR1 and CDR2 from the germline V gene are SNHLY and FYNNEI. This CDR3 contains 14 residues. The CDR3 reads CASRENPTNEKLFF. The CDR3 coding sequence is TGTGCCAGCAGGGAGAACCCAACTAATGAAAAACTGTTTTTT.

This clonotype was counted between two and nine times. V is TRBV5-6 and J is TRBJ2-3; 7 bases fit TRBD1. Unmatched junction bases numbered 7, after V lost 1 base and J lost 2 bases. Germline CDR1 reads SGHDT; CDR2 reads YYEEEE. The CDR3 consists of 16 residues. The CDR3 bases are TGTGCCAGCAGCTTGCCTTCGGACAGGACCACAGATACGCAGTATTTT. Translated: CASSLPSDRTTDTQYF.

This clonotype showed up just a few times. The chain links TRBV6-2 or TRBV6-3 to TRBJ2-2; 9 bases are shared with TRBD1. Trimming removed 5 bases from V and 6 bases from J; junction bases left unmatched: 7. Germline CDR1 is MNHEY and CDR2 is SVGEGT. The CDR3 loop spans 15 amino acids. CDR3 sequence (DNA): TGTGCCAGCAGTCCGCTGACAGGGGGAGCCGGGGAGCTGTTTTTT. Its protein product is CASSPLTGGAGELFF.